This paragraph covers one T cell receptor (beta chain) sequence. Its antigen is as yet unknown. CDR1 is SQVTM and CDR2 is ANQGSEA in the germline V gene. This CDR3 has 14 amino acids. V dropped 7 bases and J dropped 2 bases, with 14 bases sitting between them. All patients were mismatch repair deficient, assessed by either PCR or immunohistochemistry. The sample comes from a study of PD-1 blockade in mismatch repair-deficient tumors. Study context: Enrolled about 2013-2017, patients had progressing, pretreated mismatch repair-deficient cancers of about a dozen types.

Libraries were prepared by immunoSEQ multiplex PCR; TCRdb keeps only in-frame clonotypes and omits some of them. The table includes about 67,000 clones, 70% to 85% detected once. Overall study findings and caveats: After pembrolizumab, tumor-resident clones rose rapidly, then generally contracted before radiologic responses.

The sequence came from an adult with mismatch repair-deficient cancer. The source was peripheral blood, collected 2 weeks after starting pembrolizumab. The gene calls are TRBV29-1 and TRBJ2-2; the D is unclear. The CDR3 here is CSGARPQNTGELFF. The DNA for the CDR3 is TGCAGCGGCGCGAGACCGCAAAACACCGGGGAGCTGTTTTTT.